This T cell receptor beta chain was retrieved from a study of early stage breast cancer tumors (dated 2017 in TCRdb). As for the study more broadly: Of the approximately 15 invasive breast tumors, about a dozen were found to be estrogen receptor-positive, progesterone receptor-positive and HER2-negative. A read coverage of roughly 10-fold per sample was achieved on average. Of the roughly twelve ER+/PR+/HER2- tumors, eight were classified as invasive ductal carcinomas and four as invasive lobular carcinomas. A total of 2,651,842 templates, representing approximately 1,100,000 unique clonotypes, were detected across all samples.

The study profiled bulk TCR beta-chain repertoires in matched peripheral blood, tumor and adjacent normal breast tissue taken from around 15 patients with early-stage breast cancer. Before surgery, 5-10 mL of whole blood was collected into EDTA tubes and then processed within 2 hours. Peripheral blood mononuclear cells were isolated by Ficoll-Paque centrifugation in SepMate-50 tubes. For storage in liquid nitrogen, PBMCs were cryopreserved as aliquots of about 1.9 to 4 million cells in roughly 90% FBS with about 10% DMSO. The Qiagen AllPrep DNA/RNA Mini kit was used to extract genomic DNA. Two independent genomic DNA replicates were amplified for each sample, with about 0.5 ug used for blood and about 1.5 ug for tumor or normal breast. TCRB sequencing of genomic DNA was carried out with the ImmunoSeq Intro kit according to the manufacturer's instructions. Multiplex PCR was run for roughly 33 cycles using proprietary primers and spike-in control sequences for absolute quantification. An 87-bp fragment spanning the CDR3 and flanking V and J genes was sequenced with single-end 150-bp reads. Each lane of an Illumina MiSeq running version 3.0 chemistry carried seven multiplexed samples, with two replicates apiece. In the source study's methods: The vendor's proprietary pipeline handled the raw data processing, merging both replicates into a single result for each sample. Clonotypes were defined as productive rearrangements sharing the V-gene family, CDR3 amino acid sequence and J-gene segment. Clonality was calculated as 1 minus the normalized Shannon entropy (Pielou evenness) of TCRB abundances. T cell density was estimated by dividing total templates by the number of input cells inferred from the DNA input amount. Recon with default parameters was used to estimate total repertoire diversity and clonality. A clonotype was considered tumor-enriched if its abundance in tumor exceeded 0.1% and was at least 32-fold higher than its abundance in normal breast. The clones in this table, taken by TCRdb from immuneACCESS, are in-frame only. Not every clone is retained; where verified, under half of the shortfall comes from an unresolved V gene, and the cause of the rest is unknown. For V, J and clone size, that table is used; D and trimming come from the DNA. In all, the sample holds about 28,000 clones, and around 67% of those were seen once. Clones ranked in the top ten supply 4.5% to 5% of the sample.

V and J are truncated by 4 bases and 7 bases respectively, leaving an intervening sequence of 12 bases. The CDR1 and CDR2 encoded by the germline V gene are SGHRS and YFSETQ. From the cysteine through the phenylalanine, the CDR3 covers 13 amino acids. The DNA shown is the 39-base CDR3, in frame from base 1. General findings and caveats noted by the study authors: Chain pairing and functional markers such as CD4, CD8 and FOXP3 were missed by bulk genomic DNA sequencing of unsorted cells. Repertoires from blood resembled normal breast more closely than tumor, and using blood as a reference for each tissue separated tumor from normal in about 85% of the 16 patients. Compared with adjacent normal breast tissue, tumors had higher clonality and around 2.5-fold greater T cell density. Analysis by tumor subtype was prevented by the small cohort size. Enriched TCRB sequences shared across patients were found to be mostly commonly generated sequences that were unlikely to play an important role in the tumor microenvironment.

This clone appeared a single time. There is no known antigen for this receptor. No much larger clone is present one base from it, and per-base qualities are unavailable. The specimen was blood. This clonotype originated in a person aged 40-50 years with breast cancer. The sequence links TRBV5-1 to TRBJ2-1, and perhaps TRBD2 as D gene, on 7 matching bases. The CDR3 region has the sequence CASSPGGTNEQFF. The nucleotide sequence is TGCGCCAGCAGCCCCGGGGGGACAAATGAGCAGTTCTTC. Reference TRBV5-1 and TRBJ2-1 proteins supply the regions before and after the CDR3; the full variable domain is: KAGVTQTPRYLIKTRGQQVTLSCSPISGHRSVSWYQQTPGQGLQFLFEYFSETQRNKGNFPGRFSGRQFSNSRSEMNVSTLELGDSALYLCASSPGGTNEQFFGPGTRLTVL.